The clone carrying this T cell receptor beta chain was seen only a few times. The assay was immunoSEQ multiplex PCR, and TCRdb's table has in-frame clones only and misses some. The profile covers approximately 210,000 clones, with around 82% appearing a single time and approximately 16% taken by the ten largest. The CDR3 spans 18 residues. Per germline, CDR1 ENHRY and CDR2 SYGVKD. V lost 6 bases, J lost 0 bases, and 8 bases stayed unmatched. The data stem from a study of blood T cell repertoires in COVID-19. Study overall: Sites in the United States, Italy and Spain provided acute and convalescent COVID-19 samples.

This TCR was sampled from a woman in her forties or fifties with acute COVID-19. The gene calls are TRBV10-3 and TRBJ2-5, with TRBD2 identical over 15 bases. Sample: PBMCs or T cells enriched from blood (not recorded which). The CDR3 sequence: CAIRPGLAGGLNQETQYF. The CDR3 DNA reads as TGTGCCATCAGACCGGGACTAGCGGGGGGACTGAACCAAGAGACCCAGTACTTC.